Listed below are T cell receptor beta chains from one sample, sequenced in a study of cytomegalovirus exposure and HLA in healthy donors. Profiled with immunoSEQ multiplex PCR; TCRdb holds only in-frame clones, not every one. The sample consists of approximately 110,000 clones, 75% to 85% of them appearing once. The source material was PBMCs. These receptors were collected from a man aged 18 to 30 in good health and CMV-seronegative. CDR3s include the opening cysteine and the closing phenylalanine or tryptophan. The order of the fields is J gene, clone size, V gene, D gene, CDR3 DNA, CDR3 protein. A D gene is named only where the DNA matches it firmly. Only part of the rows carry a size: once, few, many, or a class if the clone is expanded.

j_gene: TRBJ2-5
abundance: NA
v_gene: TRBV7-6
d_gene: TRBD2
CDR3nt: TGTGCCAGCAGCTTAACCCCGCCTAGACTAGCGGGAGGGAAAGAGACCCAGTACTTC
CDR3aa: CASSLTPPRLAGGKETQYF

j_gene: TRBJ2-1
abundance: NA
v_gene: TRBV30
d_gene: TRBD2
CDR3nt: TGTGCCTGCCCGACTAGCGGGAGAATAAATGAGCAGTTCTTC
CDR3aa: CACPTSGRINEQFF

j_gene: TRBJ2-7
abundance: NA
v_gene: TRBV7-6
d_gene: NA
CDR3nt: TGTGCCAGCAGCTTAGTGGGGGCAGACCACGAGCAGTACTTC
CDR3aa: CASSLVGADHEQYF

j_gene: TRBJ2-1
abundance: NA
v_gene: TRBV9
d_gene: TRBD2
CDR3nt: TGTGCCAGCAGCTCTTCGGGACTAATTTCCTACAATGAGCAGTTCTTC
CDR3aa: CASSSSGLISYNEQFF

j_gene: TRBJ2-1
abundance: NA
v_gene: TRBV4-3
d_gene: NA
CDR3nt: TGCGCCAGCAGCCGCGGCCAAACAGGGTTCTCCTACAATGAGCAGTTCTTC
CDR3aa: CASSRGQTGFSYNEQFF

j_gene: TRBJ1-2
abundance: NA
v_gene: TRBV7-3
d_gene: TRBD1
CDR3nt: TGTGCCAGCAGCTTATTTACCAGGGGGAACTATGGCTACACCTTC
CDR3aa: CASSLFTRGNYGYTF

j_gene: TRBJ1-1
abundance: few
v_gene: TRBV14
d_gene: NA
CDR3nt: TGTGCCAGCAGCTTCTCTAAGAACACTGAAGCTTTCTTT
CDR3aa: CASSFSKNTEAFF

j_gene: TRBJ2-5
abundance: NA
v_gene: TRBV7-3
d_gene: TRBD1
CDR3nt: TGTGCCAGCAGCCCAACGGGGACAGGGGGCGGCGAGACCCAGTACTTC
CDR3aa: CASSPTGTGGGETQYF

j_gene: TRBJ1-5
abundance: few
v_gene: TRBV28
d_gene: TRBD1
CDR3nt: TGTGCCAGCAGAACCGGGACAGGGGGCGGTCAGCCCCAGCATTTT
CDR3aa: CASRTGTGGGQPQHF

j_gene: TRBJ2-2
abundance: once
v_gene: TRBV2
d_gene: TRBD2
CDR3nt: TGTGCCAGCAGACGGACTAGCGGGAGAGGCGGGGAGCTGTTTTTT
CDR3aa: CASRRTSGRGGELFF

j_gene: TRBJ2-5
abundance: NA
v_gene: TRBV10-3
d_gene: TRBD2
CDR3nt: TGTGCCATCAGTGAGTCCCAGCGGGAGGGCCAAGAGACCCAGTACTTC
CDR3aa: CAISESQREGQETQYF

j_gene: TRBJ1-1
abundance: NA
v_gene: TRBV29-1
d_gene: TRBD1
CDR3nt: TGCAGCGTTGAAGGGCAGGGGGCCTGGGCTTTCTTT
CDR3aa: CSVEGQGAWAFF

j_gene: TRBJ2-1
abundance: NA
v_gene: TRBV6-5
d_gene: NA
CDR3nt: TGTGCCAGCAGTGAACTTGTCTCCTACAATGAGCAGTTCTTC
CDR3aa: CASSELVSYNEQFF

j_gene: TRBJ2-4
abundance: NA
v_gene: TRBV28
d_gene: NA
CDR3nt: TGTGCCAGCAGTTTATCTCTTATGAGTCTAGCCAAAAACATTCAGTACTTC
CDR3aa: CASSLSLMSLAKNIQYF

j_gene: TRBJ2-3
abundance: NA
v_gene: TRBV19
d_gene: TRBD1
CDR3nt: TGTGCCAGTAGTACATCACAGGGGGCAGGTTCAGATACGCAGTATTTT
CDR3aa: CASSTSQGAGSDTQYF

j_gene: TRBJ2-7
abundance: NA
v_gene: TRBV10-1
d_gene: NA
CDR3nt: TGCGCCACTATTTACGAGCAGTACTTC
CDR3aa: CATIYEQYF

j_gene: TRBJ2-1
abundance: NA
v_gene: TRBV5-8
d_gene: TRBD2
CDR3nt: TGTGCCAGCAGCTTGGGGGCGGCTAGCGGGAGGGCCACTTACAATGAGCAGTTCTTC
CDR3aa: CASSLGAASGRATYNEQFF

j_gene: TRBJ2-3
abundance: NA
v_gene: TRBV9
d_gene: TRBD1
CDR3nt: TGTGCCAGCAGCGTAGAGGACAGGGTCCCAGATACGCAGTATTTT
CDR3aa: CASSVEDRVPDTQYF

j_gene: TRBJ2-3
abundance: NA
v_gene: TRBV28
d_gene: NA
CDR3nt: TGTGCCAGCAGGGTAGCCGGGGGAGATACGCAGTATTTT
CDR3aa: CASRVAGGDTQYF

j_gene: TRBJ1-5
abundance: NA
v_gene: TRBV10-3
d_gene: NA
CDR3nt: TGTGCCATCAGTGACCGTGACGGCAGGGGCAATCAGCCCCAGCATTTT
CDR3aa: CAISDRDGRGNQPQHF

j_gene: TRBJ1-5
abundance: NA
v_gene: TRBV6-1
d_gene: NA
CDR3nt: TGTGCCAGCAGGCGGACAGATAGCAATCAGCCCCAGCATTTT
CDR3aa: CASRRTDSNQPQHF

j_gene: TRBJ2-3
abundance: NA
v_gene: TRBV5-1
d_gene: NA
CDR3nt: TGCGCCAGCAGCCAGTGGGGAGATCCGGGACTTATCACAGATACGCAGTATTTT
CDR3aa: CASSQWGDPGLITDTQYF

j_gene: TRBJ2-5
abundance: NA
v_gene: TRBV2
d_gene: TRBD1
CDR3nt: TGTGCCAGCAGGGGACAGGGGGCGCCGTCTGAGCAGTACTTC
CDR3aa: CASRGQGAPSEQYF

j_gene: TRBJ1-1
abundance: NA
v_gene: TRBV5-5
d_gene: NA
CDR3nt: TGTGCCAGCAGCTTGCAACAGGGACGTACTGAAGCTTTCTTT
CDR3aa: CASSLQQGRTEAFF

j_gene: TRBJ2-2
abundance: once
v_gene: TRBV29-1
d_gene: NA
CDR3nt: TGCAGCGTTGAAGACCGTACGAACACCGGGGAGCTGTTTTTT
CDR3aa: CSVEDRTNTGELFF

j_gene: TRBJ2-5
abundance: few
v_gene: TRBV7-9
d_gene: TRBD1
CDR3nt: TGTGCCAGCAGCTCCCTCGGACAGGTGGGGGAGACCCAGTACTTC
CDR3aa: CASSSLGQVGETQYF

j_gene: TRBJ2-7
abundance: NA
v_gene: TRBV23-1
d_gene: TRBD2
CDR3nt: TGCGCCAGCAGTCAGACGGGGACTAGATCCAAAGGAGTCTACGAGCAGTACTTC
CDR3aa: CASSQTGTRSKGVYEQYF

j_gene: TRBJ2-1
abundance: NA
v_gene: TRBV27
d_gene: NA
CDR3nt: TGTGCCGGGCGGGGCCCGAACAATGAGCAGTTCTTC
CDR3aa: CAGRGPNNEQFF

j_gene: TRBJ2-7
abundance: NA
v_gene: TRBV6-5
d_gene: TRBD2
CDR3nt: TGTGCCAGCAGTTATAGCCTAGCGGGCTCCTACGAGCAGTACTTC
CDR3aa: CASSYSLAGSYEQYF

j_gene: TRBJ1-5
abundance: NA
v_gene: TRBV2
d_gene: NA
CDR3nt: TGTGCCAGCATGCCGGACACCAATCAGCCCCAGCATTTT
CDR3aa: CASMPDTNQPQHF